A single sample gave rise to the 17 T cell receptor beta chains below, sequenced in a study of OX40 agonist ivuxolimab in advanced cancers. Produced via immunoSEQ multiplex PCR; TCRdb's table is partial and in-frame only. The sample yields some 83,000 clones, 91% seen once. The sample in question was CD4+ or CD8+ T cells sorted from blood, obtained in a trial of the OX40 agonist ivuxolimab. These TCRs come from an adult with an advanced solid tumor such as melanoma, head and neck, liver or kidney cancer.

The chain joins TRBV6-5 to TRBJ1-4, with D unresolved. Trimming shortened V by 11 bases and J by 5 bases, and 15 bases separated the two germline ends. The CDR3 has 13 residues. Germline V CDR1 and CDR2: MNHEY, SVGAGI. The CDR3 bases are TGTGCCTCGAAGCGATCGGGGAATGAAAAACTGTTTTTT. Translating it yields CASKRSGNEKLFF.

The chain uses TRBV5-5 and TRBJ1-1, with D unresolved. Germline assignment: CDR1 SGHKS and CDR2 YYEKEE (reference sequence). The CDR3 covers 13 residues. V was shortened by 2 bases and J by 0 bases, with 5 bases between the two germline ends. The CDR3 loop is CASSFTMNTEAFF. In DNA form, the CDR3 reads TGTGCCAGCAGCTTCACAATGAACACTGAAGCTTTCTTT. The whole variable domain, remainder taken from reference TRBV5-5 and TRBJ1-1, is DAGVTQSPTHLIKTRGQQVTLRCSPISGHKSVSWYQQVLGQGPQFIFQYYEKEERGRGNFPDRFSARQFPNYSSELNVNALLLGDSALYLCASSFTMNTEAFFGQGTRLTVV.

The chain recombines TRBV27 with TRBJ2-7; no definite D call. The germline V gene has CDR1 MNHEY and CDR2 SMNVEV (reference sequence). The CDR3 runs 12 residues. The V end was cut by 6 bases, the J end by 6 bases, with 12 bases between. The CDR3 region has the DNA TGTGCCAGCAGCTACGACGGCCTCGAGCAGTACTTC. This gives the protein CASSYDGLEQYF.

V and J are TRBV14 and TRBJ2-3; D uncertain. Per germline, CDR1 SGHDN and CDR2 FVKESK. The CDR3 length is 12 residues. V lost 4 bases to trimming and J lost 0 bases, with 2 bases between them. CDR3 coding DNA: TGTGCCAGCAGCCTCAGCACAGATACGCAGTATTTT. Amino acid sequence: CASSLSTDTQYF.

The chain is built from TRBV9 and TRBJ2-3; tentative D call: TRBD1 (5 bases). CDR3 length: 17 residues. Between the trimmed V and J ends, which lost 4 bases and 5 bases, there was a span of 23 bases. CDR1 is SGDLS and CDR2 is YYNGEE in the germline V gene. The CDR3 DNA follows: TGTGCCAGCAGCCATAACCTCGTGGGGCGTTCTAAAGATACGCAGTATTTT. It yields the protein CASSHNLVGRSKDTQYF.

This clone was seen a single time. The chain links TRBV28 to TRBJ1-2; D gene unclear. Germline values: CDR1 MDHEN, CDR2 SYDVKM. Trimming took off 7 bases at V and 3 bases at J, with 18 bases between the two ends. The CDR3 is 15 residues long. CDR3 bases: TGTGCCAGCAAAGGAATTCGGATGTCTTACTATGGCTACACCTTC. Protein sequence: CASKGIRMSYYGYTF.

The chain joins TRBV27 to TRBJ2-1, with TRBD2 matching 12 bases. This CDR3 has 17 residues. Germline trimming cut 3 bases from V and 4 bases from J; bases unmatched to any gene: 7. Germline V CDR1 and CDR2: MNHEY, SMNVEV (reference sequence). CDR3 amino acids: CASSFTTSGGKYNEQFF. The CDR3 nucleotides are TGTGCCAGCAGTTTCACGACTAGCGGGGGCAAATACAATGAGCAGTTCTTC.

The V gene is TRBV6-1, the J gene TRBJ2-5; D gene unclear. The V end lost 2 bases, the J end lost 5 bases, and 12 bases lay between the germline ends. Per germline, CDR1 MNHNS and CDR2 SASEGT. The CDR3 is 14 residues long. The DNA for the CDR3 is TGTGCCAGCAGTGAACTCGACATTTGGGAGACCCAGTACTTC. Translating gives CASSELDIWETQYF.

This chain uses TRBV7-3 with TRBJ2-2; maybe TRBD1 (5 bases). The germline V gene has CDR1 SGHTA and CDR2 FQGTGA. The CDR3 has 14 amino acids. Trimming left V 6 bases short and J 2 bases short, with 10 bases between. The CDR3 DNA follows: TGTGCCAGCAGACCCGACAGTAACACCGGGGAGCTGTTTTTT. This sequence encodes CASRPDSNTGELFF. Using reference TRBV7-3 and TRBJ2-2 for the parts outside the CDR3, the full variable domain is GAGVSQTPSNKVTEKGKYVELRCDPISGHTALYWYRQSLGQGPEFLIYFQGTGAADDSGLPNDRFFAVRPEGSVSTLKIQRTERGDSAVYLCASRPDSNTGELFFGEGSRLTVL.

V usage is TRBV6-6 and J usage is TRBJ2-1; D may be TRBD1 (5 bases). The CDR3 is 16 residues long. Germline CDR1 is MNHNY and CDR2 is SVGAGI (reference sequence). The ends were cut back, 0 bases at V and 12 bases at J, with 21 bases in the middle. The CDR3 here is CASSYSSDTQTMRQFF. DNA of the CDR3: TGTGCCAGCAGTTACTCATCGGACACACAAACAATGAGGCAGTTCTTC.

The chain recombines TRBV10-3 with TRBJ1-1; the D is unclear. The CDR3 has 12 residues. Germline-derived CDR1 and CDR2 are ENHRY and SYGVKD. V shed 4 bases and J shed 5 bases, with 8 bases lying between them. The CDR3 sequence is CAISGWRTEAFF. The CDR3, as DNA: TGTGCCATCAGTGGGTGGAGGACTGAAGCTTTCTTT.

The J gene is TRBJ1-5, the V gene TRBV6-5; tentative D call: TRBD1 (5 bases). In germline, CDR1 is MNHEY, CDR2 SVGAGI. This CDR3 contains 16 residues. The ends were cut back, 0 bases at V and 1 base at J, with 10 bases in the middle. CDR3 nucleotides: TGTGCCAGCAGTTACTCGAGGACATCAAGCAATCAGCCCCAGCATTTT. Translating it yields CASSYSRTSSNQPQHF.

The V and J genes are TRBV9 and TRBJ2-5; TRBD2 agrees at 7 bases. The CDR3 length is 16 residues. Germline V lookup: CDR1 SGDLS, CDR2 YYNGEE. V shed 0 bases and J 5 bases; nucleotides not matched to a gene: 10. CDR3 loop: CASSVVSSGPRETQYF. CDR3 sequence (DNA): TGTGCCAGCAGCGTAGTTAGTAGCGGGCCCCGGGAGACCCAGTACTTC.

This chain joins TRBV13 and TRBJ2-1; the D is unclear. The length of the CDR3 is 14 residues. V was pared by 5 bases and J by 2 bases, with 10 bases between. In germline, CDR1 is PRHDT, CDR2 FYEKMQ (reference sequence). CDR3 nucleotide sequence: TGTGCCAGCAGCCTCCGAGTGGCCTACAATGAGCAGTTCTTC. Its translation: CASSLRVAYNEQFF.

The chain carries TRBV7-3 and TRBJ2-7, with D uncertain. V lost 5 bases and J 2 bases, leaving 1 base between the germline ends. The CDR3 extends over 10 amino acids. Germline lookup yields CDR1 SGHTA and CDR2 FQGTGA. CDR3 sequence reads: CASSAYEQYF. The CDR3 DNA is TGTGCCAGCAGCGCCTACGAGCAGTACTTC.

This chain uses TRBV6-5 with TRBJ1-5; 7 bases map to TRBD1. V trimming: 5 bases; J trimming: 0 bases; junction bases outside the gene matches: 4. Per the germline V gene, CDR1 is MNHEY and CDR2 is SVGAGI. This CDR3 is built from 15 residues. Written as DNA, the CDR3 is TGTGCCAGCAGTCCGACAGGGTTTAGCAATCAGCCCCAGCATTTT. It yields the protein CASSPTGFSNQPQHF.

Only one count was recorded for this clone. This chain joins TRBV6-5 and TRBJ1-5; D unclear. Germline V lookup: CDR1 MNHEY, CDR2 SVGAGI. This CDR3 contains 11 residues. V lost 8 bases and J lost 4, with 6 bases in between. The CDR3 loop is CASGPNQPQHF. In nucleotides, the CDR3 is TGTGCCAGCGGCCCTAATCAGCCCCAGCATTTT.